A selection of T cell receptor beta chains follows, all from one sample in a study of cytomegalovirus exposure and HLA in healthy donors. Using immunoSEQ multiplex PCR, the repertoire was profiled, and TCRdb retains in-frame clones only, with some absent. The data show 150,000 to 250,000 clones, 75% to 85% seen once. The material sequenced was PBMCs. Receptors were obtained from a woman in her forties or fifties in good health and CMV-seropositive. Both conserved end residues are part of each CDR3. D genes are given only for firm matches. Clone size, where shown, is once, few, many, or a class for clones that have expanded.

TRBJ2-1,once,TRBV11-3,TRBD2,TGTGCCAGCAGCTTACTTCCAGCGGGAGGGCCGGGTGAGCAGTTCTTC,CASSLLPAGGPGEQFF
TRBJ2-5,once,TRBV6-6,-,TGTGCCAGCAGTTACGGGCTACAAGAGACCCAGTACTTC,CASSYGLQETQYF
TRBJ2-6,-,TRBV28,TRBD2,TGTGCCAGCAGTCCTCCGGGACTAGCGGGAGGTCTACTTGGGGGGGCCAACGTCCTGACTTTC,CASSPPGLAGGLLGGANVLTF
TRBJ2-1,-,TRBV2,-,TGTGCCAGCAGTGACAGTGAAGATGAGCAGTTCTTC,CASSDSEDEQFF
TRBJ2-5,-,TRBV7-2,TRBD2,TGTGCCAGCAGCCGGGGGGACTGGCAAGAGACCCAGTACTTC,CASSRGDWQETQYF
TRBJ2-3,-,TRBV2,TRBD1,TGTGCCAGCAGCCCCCAGGGGGTTAGCACAGATACGCAGTATTTT,CASSPQGVSTDTQYF
TRBJ2-5,once,TRBV5-8,TRBD1,TGTGCCAGCAGCTTGGCCGGGACAGGGGGGGGGACCCAGTACTTC,CASSLAGTGGGTQYF
TRBJ2-1,-,TRBV2,-,TGTGCCAGCACCCAGGGGAGGGCGGCCTACAATGAGCAGTTCTTC,CASTQGRAAYNEQFF
TRBJ2-6,-,TRBV15,-,TGTGCCACCAGCAGGGGCAGCCACTCTGGGGCCAACGTCCTGACTTTC,CATSRGSHSGANVLTF
TRBJ2-3,-,TRBV5-1,TRBD2,TGCGCCAGCAGCCGGGAGCGGGGGGACACAGATACGCAGTATTTT,CASSRERGDTDTQYF
TRBJ2-7,-,TRBV29-1,TRBD2,TGCAGCGTTGAAGGGGATAGCGGGAGGAAGTCCTACGAGCAGTACTTC,CSVEGDSGRKSYEQYF
TRBJ2-3,-,TRBV28,TRBD2,TGTGCCAGCAGACAAGGGCTAGCGGGGAACCTGGCGCAGTATTTT,CASRQGLAGNLAQYF
TRBJ1-5,few,TRBV18,-,TGTGCCAGCTCCAACCAGGAGGCGAGCAATCAGCCCCAGCATTTT,CASSNQEASNQPQHF
TRBJ2-3,-,TRBV7-2,TRBD1,TGTGCCAGCAGCTCTTTACAGGGGTTTTTCACAGATACGCAGTATTTT,CASSSLQGFFTDTQYF
TRBJ2-5,-,TRBV5-1,TRBD2,TGCGCCAGCAGCTTGCCTATACTAGCGGGGGACCAAGAGACCCAGTACTTC,CASSLPILAGDQETQYF
TRBJ2-3,-,TRBV7-6,-,TGTGCCAGCAGCCAAGGGGGTTTGGATACGCAGTATTTT,CASSQGGLDTQYF
TRBJ2-1,-,TRBV29-1,TRBD2,TGCAGCGTTGGAGGACTAGCGGGAACAAACAATGAGCAGTTCTTC,CSVGGLAGTNNEQFF
TRBJ2-7,-,TRBV5-6,TRBD1,TGTGCCAGCAGCTCTCCCCGGGACAGGAGAGACTACGAGCAGTACTTC,CASSSPRDRRDYEQYF
TRBJ2-1,-,TRBV9,TRBD2,TGTGCCAGCAGCCAACTAGCGGGGGGTTACAATGAGCAGTTCTTC,CASSQLAGGYNEQFF
TRBJ1-4,once,TRBV10-3,-,TGTGCCATCAGTGAAAGGCGCGGGGAAACTAATGAAAAACTGTTTTTT,CAISERRGETNEKLFF
TRBJ1-6,-,TRBV29-1,-,TGCAGCGTGGGAGAGGGAGGTTCACCCCTCCACTTT,CSVGEGGSPLHF
TRBJ2-5,-,TRBV23-1,-,TGCGCCAGCAGTCTTACGCGGGACCCGTACCAAGAGACCCAGTACTTC,CASSLTRDPYQETQYF
TRBJ1-1,-,TRBV5-1,-,TGCGCCAGCAGCCCAAACAGGGCCGATGCTTTCTTT,CASSPNRADAFF
TRBJ1-2,-,TRBV7-2,TRBD1,TGTGCCAGCAGCTTAGCGACAGGGGCACACTCCTATGGCTACACCTTC,CASSLATGAHSYGYTF
TRBJ1-4,-,TRBV18,TRBD1,TGTGCCAGCTCAGCCGGGACAGAGGAAAAACTGTTTTTT,CASSAGTEEKLFF
TRBJ2-2,-,TRBV19,TRBD1,TGTGCCACCAACCGACAGGGCCCGAGCACCGGGGAGCTGTTTTTT,CATNRQGPSTGELFF
TRBJ2-2,-,TRBV6-5,-,TGTGCCAGCAGTTACTCGGGCAGACCGGGGGAGCTGTTTTTT,CASSYSGRPGELFF
TRBJ2-4,-,TRBV28,-,TGTGCCAGCAGTTCCCTCGTGGGGCTTCTAGCCAAAAACATTCAGTACTTC,CASSSLVGLLAKNIQYF
TRBJ2-7,once,TRBV18,TRBD1,TGTGCCAGCTCACCCGCCTTAGACAGGGGGTACGAGCAGTACTTC,CASSPALDRGYEQYF
TRBJ2-6,-,TRBV10-3,TRBD1,TGTGCCACCCGGGACAGGAACTCTGGGGCCAACGTCCTGACTTTC,CATRDRNSGANVLTF
TRBJ2-7,-,TRBV7-2,-,TGTGCCAGCAGCTTAGCGCTGGGGGCCTCCTACGAGCAGTACTTC,CASSLALGASYEQYF
TRBJ1-1,-,TRBV28,-,TGTGCCAGCAGTTTATCTGGGGGCGGCGGCACTGAAGCTTTCTTT,CASSLSGGGGTEAFF
TRBJ1-5,few,TRBV5-6,TRBD1,TGTGCCAGCAGCCGACGCGCGACAGGGTATAGCAATCAGCCCCAGCATTTT,CASSRRATGYSNQPQHF
TRBJ2-7,-,TRBV5-6,-,TGTGCCAGCAGCTTGCAGGGAATTCTCGAGCAGTACTTC,CASSLQGILEQYF
TRBJ2-7,many,TRBV6-6,TRBD1,TGTGCCAGCAGTTACGGGGCGGGTGGACAGGGTCCCGAGCAGTACTTC,CASSYGAGGQGPEQYF
TRBJ2-7,-,TRBV13,-,TGTGCCAGCAGCTTACGAGGGAGCCGCTACGAGCAGTACTTC,CASSLRGSRYEQYF
TRBJ2-7,-,TRBV19,-,TGTGCCAGTAGTATAGGGCGTCGGGGGGAGCAGTACTTC,CASSIGRRGEQYF